These T cell receptor beta chains were read from a single sample in a study of graft-versus-host responses after intestinal transplantation. Antigens for these TCRs are unknown. Profiling relied on immunoSEQ multiplex PCR, and the TCRdb table lists in-frame clones only, not all of them. The sample yields 75,000 to 100,000 clones, 91% seen once. The material sequenced was unstimulated CD4+ T cells sorted from spleen or lymph node cells, taken before transplant. The receptors stem from a human donor who was the organ donor for an intestinal transplant. The CDR3 runs from the conserved cysteine through the conserved F or W. The D gene is left open where the match is weak. Only part of the rows carry a size: once, few, many, or a class if the clone is expanded.

v_gene: TRBV9
abundance: .
d_gene: .
j_gene: TRBJ2-1
CDR3aa: CASSVLSRNLYNEQFF
CDR3nt: TGTGCCAGCAGCGTACTCTCCCGAAACCTATACAATGAGCAGTTCTTC

v_gene: TRBV28
abundance: once
d_gene: .
j_gene: TRBJ1-3
CDR3aa: CASQQGGADTIYF
CDR3nt: TGTGCCAGCCAACAAGGGGGGGCGGACACCATATATTTT

v_gene: TRBV19
abundance: .
d_gene: .
j_gene: TRBJ1-1
CDR3aa: CASSHRGNTEAFF
CDR3nt: TGTGCCAGTAGCCACCGGGGGAACACTGAAGCTTTCTTT

v_gene: TRBV5-1
abundance: .
d_gene: .
j_gene: TRBJ1-3
CDR3aa: CASSLGQLGSQATSGNTIYF
CDR3nt: TGCGCCAGCAGCTTGGGACAACTCGGGAGTCAGGCGACCTCTGGAAACACCATATATTTT

v_gene: TRBV4-2
abundance: .
d_gene: TRBD1
j_gene: TRBJ1-4
CDR3aa: CASSQGQGARTNEKLFF
CDR3nt: TGTGCCAGCAGCCAAGGACAGGGGGCGCGAACTAATGAAAAACTGTTTTTT

v_gene: TRBV9
abundance: .
d_gene: .
j_gene: TRBJ2-7
CDR3aa: CASSVGAEGVYEQYF
CDR3nt: TGTGCCAGCAGCGTAGGGGCCGAGGGTGTCTACGAGCAGTACTTC

v_gene: TRBV18
abundance: .
d_gene: .
j_gene: TRBJ1-5
CDR3aa: CASSQQGSRNQPQHF
CDR3nt: TGTGCCAGCTCACAACAGGGTTCGCGCAATCAGCCCCAGCATTTT

v_gene: TRBV27
abundance: .
d_gene: TRBD1
j_gene: TRBJ1-2
CDR3aa: CASSSRDSLNYGYTF
CDR3nt: TGTGCCAGCAGTTCACGGGACAGTCTAAACTATGGCTACACCTTC

v_gene: TRBV19
abundance: .
d_gene: .
j_gene: TRBJ2-2
CDR3aa: CASTGKHTGELFF
CDR3nt: TGTGCCAGCACAGGGAAGCACACCGGGGAGCTGTTTTTT

v_gene: TRBV18
abundance: .
d_gene: .
j_gene: TRBJ2-1
CDR3aa: CASSPPGGGEEQFF
CDR3nt: TGTGCCAGCTCACCACCGGGGGGGGGCGAAGAGCAGTTCTTC

v_gene: TRBV6-1
abundance: .
d_gene: TRBD1
j_gene: TRBJ2-1
CDR3aa: CASRLTGELGEQFF
CDR3nt: TGTGCCAGCAGGTTAACAGGGGAGCTCGGTGAGCAGTTCTTC

v_gene: TRBV27
abundance: .
d_gene: TRBD1
j_gene: TRBJ2-7
CDR3aa: CASSSSTGIYEQYF
CDR3nt: TGTGCCAGCAGTTCATCGACAGGGATTTACGAGCAGTACTTC

v_gene: TRBV15
abundance: .
d_gene: .
j_gene: TRBJ2-2
CDR3aa: CATSRDRSSLRNTGELFF
CDR3nt: TGTGCCACCAGCAGAGATCGAAGTAGCCTAAGGAACACCGGGGAGCTGTTTTTT

v_gene: TRBV9
abundance: once
d_gene: TRBD2
j_gene: TRBJ2-3
CDR3aa: CASSRRGSTDTQYF
CDR3nt: TGTGCCAGCAGCCGGCGGGGGAGCACAGATACGCAGTATTTT

v_gene: TRBV2
abundance: .
d_gene: .
j_gene: TRBJ2-3
CDR3aa: CASSEALGRGTDTQYF
CDR3nt: TGTGCCAGCAGTGAAGCGCTCGGGCGGGGCACAGATACGCAGTATTTT

v_gene: TRBV28
abundance: .
d_gene: TRBD1
j_gene: TRBJ1-2
CDR3aa: CASSTGTGTVYGYTF
CDR3nt: TGTGCCAGCAGCACCGGGACAGGGACTGTCTATGGCTACACCTTC

v_gene: TRBV28
abundance: .
d_gene: .
j_gene: TRBJ1-5
CDR3aa: CASSFAGAWSNQPQHF
CDR3nt: TGTGCCAGCAGTTTCGCGGGGGCTTGGAGCAATCAGCCCCAGCATTTT

v_gene: TRBV7-2
abundance: .
d_gene: .
j_gene: TRBJ1-2
CDR3aa: CASSLAWGANYGYTF
CDR3nt: TGTGCCAGCAGCTTAGCGTGGGGCGCGAACTATGGCTACACCTTC

v_gene: TRBV11-1
abundance: .
d_gene: .
j_gene: TRBJ2-6
CDR3aa: CASSLGSGLGSGANVLTF
CDR3nt: TGTGCCAGCAGCTTAGGTTCGGGACTTGGGAGCGGGGCCAACGTCCTGACTTTC

v_gene: TRBV27
abundance: .
d_gene: .
j_gene: TRBJ1-5
CDR3aa: CASSFQGYSNQPQHF
CDR3nt: TGTGCCAGCAGTTTCCAGGGCTATAGCAATCAGCCCCAGCATTTT

v_gene: TRBV4-2
abundance: .
d_gene: TRBD1
j_gene: TRBJ1-6
CDR3aa: CASSQGRGQGISPLHF
CDR3nt: TGTGCCAGCAGCCAGGGTCGGGGACAGGGGATTTCACCCCTCCACTTT

v_gene: TRBV5-6
abundance: .
d_gene: TRBD1
j_gene: TRBJ2-7
CDR3aa: CASSLTGTYEQYF
CDR3nt: TGTGCCAGCAGCCTGACAGGGACCTACGAGCAGTACTTC

v_gene: TRBV25-1
abundance: once
d_gene: TRBD1
j_gene: TRBJ1-2
CDR3aa: CASSPLGQVYGYTF
CDR3nt: TGTGCCAGCAGCCCTTTGGGACAGGTGTATGGCTACACCTTC

v_gene: TRBV4-2
abundance: .
d_gene: TRBD2
j_gene: TRBJ2-3
CDR3aa: CASSQGSSGDSTDTQYF
CDR3nt: TGTGCCAGCAGCCAAGGCTCTAGCGGGGACAGCACAGATACGCAGTATTTT

v_gene: TRBV6-1
abundance: .
d_gene: .
j_gene: TRBJ2-7
CDR3aa: CASSHRGTGEQYF
CDR3nt: TGTGCCAGCAGCCACCGGGGGACTGGGGAGCAGTACTTC

v_gene: TRBV19
abundance: .
d_gene: .
j_gene: TRBJ2-7
CDR3aa: CATKPQGSHEQYF
CDR3nt: TGTGCCACCAAACCGCAGGGGTCCCACGAGCAGTACTTC

v_gene: TRBV7-3
abundance: .
d_gene: TRBD1
j_gene: TRBJ1-1
CDR3aa: CASSRQGGTEAFF
CDR3nt: TGTGCCAGCAGCCGACAGGGGGGGACTGAAGCTTTCTTT

v_gene: TRBV10-1
abundance: .
d_gene: TRBD1
j_gene: TRBJ2-7
CDR3aa: CAGFGQGAYEQYF
CDR3nt: TGCGCCGGTTTTGGACAGGGAGCCTACGAGCAGTACTTC

v_gene: TRBV19
abundance: .
d_gene: TRBD1
j_gene: TRBJ1-6
CDR3aa: CASSIGQGYNSPLHF
CDR3nt: TGTGCCAGTAGTATTGGACAGGGGTATAATTCACCCCTCCACTTT

v_gene: TRBV6-5
abundance: .
d_gene: .
j_gene: TRBJ2-1
CDR3aa: CASRPGFRQHEQFF
CDR3nt: TGTGCCAGCAGACCAGGGTTTCGTCAGCATGAGCAGTTCTTC

v_gene: TRBV6-5
abundance: once
d_gene: TRBD1
j_gene: TRBJ1-2
CDR3aa: CASRRDSYGYTF
CDR3nt: TGTGCCAGCAGACGGGACAGCTATGGCTACACCTTC

v_gene: TRBV15
abundance: .
d_gene: TRBD2
j_gene: TRBJ2-1
CDR3aa: CATSRDMGGGVFREQFF
CDR3nt: TGTGCCACCAGCAGAGATATGGGCGGGGGGGTCTTTCGTGAGCAGTTCTTC

v_gene: TRBV18
abundance: .
d_gene: .
j_gene: TRBJ2-7
CDR3aa: CASSRSIEQYF
CDR3nt: TGTGCCAGCTCACGGAGCATCGAGCAGTACTTC

v_gene: TRBV11-2
abundance: .
d_gene: .
j_gene: TRBJ1-5
CDR3aa: CASSPTPHRDSNQPQHF
CDR3nt: TGTGCCAGCAGCCCAACCCCCCACAGGGATAGCAATCAGCCCCAGCATTTT

v_gene: TRBV7-3
abundance: .
d_gene: .
j_gene: TRBJ2-2
CDR3aa: CASSNGGGSNTGELFF
CDR3nt: TGTGCCAGCAGCAATGGTGGCGGCAGTAACACCGGGGAGCTGTTTTTT

v_gene: TRBV10-3
abundance: few
d_gene: TRBD1
j_gene: TRBJ1-1
CDR3aa: CATGQGNTEAFF
CDR3nt: TGTGCCACAGGACAGGGGAACACTGAAGCTTTCTTT

v_gene: TRBV7-3
abundance: .
d_gene: TRBD2
j_gene: TRBJ2-7
CDR3aa: CASSLRAGDPYEQYF
CDR3nt: TGTGCCAGCAGCTTAAGGGCGGGGGACCCCTACGAGCAGTACTTC

v_gene: TRBV11-1
abundance: .
d_gene: .
j_gene: TRBJ1-1
CDR3aa: CASSRQGNTEAFF
CDR3nt: TGTGCCAGCAGCCGGCAGGGGAACACTGAAGCTTTCTTT

v_gene: TRBV5-1
abundance: .
d_gene: .
j_gene: TRBJ1-2
CDR3aa: CASSLFGEGYTF
CDR3nt: TGCGCCAGCAGCTTGTTTGGGGAGGGCTACACCTTC

v_gene: TRBV4-3
abundance: .
d_gene: .
j_gene: TRBJ2-7
CDR3aa: CASSQSKGLGQYF
CDR3nt: TGCGCCAGCAGCCAATCAAAGGGGCTTGGGCAGTACTTC

v_gene: TRBV6-1
abundance: .
d_gene: .
j_gene: TRBJ1-3
CDR3aa: CASSELGLIIPGNTIYF
CDR3nt: TGTGCCAGCAGTGAATTGGGCCTGATAATCCCCGGAAACACCATATATTTT

v_gene: TRBV5-6
abundance: .
d_gene: TRBD1
j_gene: TRBJ2-4
CDR3aa: CASSFGPRQGNIQYF
CDR3nt: TGTGCCAGCAGCTTCGGGCCACGACAGGGAAACATTCAGTACTTC

v_gene: TRBV6-5
abundance: .
d_gene: TRBD1
j_gene: TRBJ1-1
CDR3aa: CASTAGGPEAFF
CDR3nt: TGTGCCAGCACCGCAGGGGGCCCTGAAGCTTTCTTT

v_gene: TRBV18
abundance: .
d_gene: .
j_gene: TRBJ1-4
CDR3aa: CASSPNGEKLFF
CDR3nt: TGTGCCAGCTCACCAAACGGGGAAAAACTGTTTTTT

v_gene: TRBV7-2
abundance: .
d_gene: TRBD2
j_gene: TRBJ2-3
CDR3aa: CASSLGSGGLTDTQYF
CDR3nt: TGTGCCAGCAGCTTAGGTAGCGGGGGACTCACAGATACGCAGTATTTT

v_gene: TRBV7-3
abundance: .
d_gene: .
j_gene: TRBJ2-7
CDR3aa: CASRPSGARDEQYF
CDR3nt: TGTGCCAGCAGGCCCTCGGGTGCCAGAGATGAGCAGTACTTC

v_gene: TRBV2
abundance: .
d_gene: .
j_gene: TRBJ2-5
CDR3aa: CASRPASARETQYF
CDR3nt: TGTGCCAGCCGGCCGGCTAGCGCGAGAGAGACCCAGTACTTC

v_gene: TRBV13
abundance: .
d_gene: .
j_gene: TRBJ2-3
CDR3aa: CASSPSTDTQYF
CDR3nt: TGTGCCAGCAGCCCTAGCACAGATACGCAGTATTTT

v_gene: TRBV15
abundance: .
d_gene: .
j_gene: TRBJ1-2
CDR3aa: CATSIDKLSNYGYTF
CDR3nt: TGTGCCACCAGCATCGACAAGTTATCTAACTATGGCTACACCTTC

v_gene: TRBV11-2
abundance: .
d_gene: .
j_gene: TRBJ1-1
CDR3aa: CASSSTGLGTEAFF
CDR3nt: TGTGCCAGCAGCTCGACAGGTTTGGGCACTGAAGCTTTCTTT

v_gene: TRBV6-5
abundance: once
d_gene: TRBD1
j_gene: TRBJ1-1
CDR3aa: CASSYARGVNTEAFF
CDR3nt: TGTGCCAGCAGTTACGCCAGGGGGGTGAACACTGAAGCTTTCTTT

v_gene: TRBV4-2
abundance: .
d_gene: .
j_gene: TRBJ2-7
CDR3aa: CASSQGTTYEQYF
CDR3nt: TGTGCCAGCAGCCAAGGGACTACCTACGAGCAGTACTTC

v_gene: TRBV4-1
abundance: once
d_gene: .
j_gene: TRBJ2-1
CDR3aa: CASSQDPFPRNEQFF
CDR3nt: TGCGCCAGCAGCCAAGATCCCTTTCCTAGGAATGAGCAGTTCTTC

v_gene: TRBV9
abundance: .
d_gene: TRBD1
j_gene: TRBJ1-4
CDR3aa: CASSVATGGEKLFF
CDR3nt: TGTGCCAGCAGCGTAGCTACAGGGGGTGAAAAACTGTTTTTT

v_gene: TRBV30
abundance: .
d_gene: .
j_gene: TRBJ1-2
CDR3aa: CAWSRDSHSGYTF
CDR3nt: TGTGCCTGGAGTAGGGACTCCCACTCGGGCTACACCTTC

v_gene: TRBV19
abundance: few
d_gene: TRBD1
j_gene: TRBJ1-5
CDR3aa: CASRLQGTWGNQPQHF
CDR3nt: TGTGCCAGTAGATTACAGGGGACCTGGGGCAATCAGCCCCAGCATTTT

v_gene: TRBV28
abundance: .
d_gene: .
j_gene: TRBJ2-3
CDR3aa: CASSVGRTSRDTQYF
CDR3nt: TGTGCCAGCAGTGTGGGGAGGACCTCAAGGGATACGCAGTATTTT

v_gene: TRBV18
abundance: .
d_gene: .
j_gene: TRBJ2-5
CDR3aa: CASSPRFGGVETQYF
CDR3nt: TGTGCCAGCTCACCACGGTTTGGAGGGGTAGAGACCCAGTACTTC

v_gene: TRBV4-1
abundance: .
d_gene: .
j_gene: TRBJ2-2
CDR3aa: CASSQDQRTGSTGELFF
CDR3nt: TGCGCCAGCAGCCAAGATCAGCGGACGGGGAGTACCGGGGAGCTGTTTTTT

v_gene: TRBV7-2
abundance: .
d_gene: .
j_gene: TRBJ1-1
CDR3aa: CASSLRGGTEAFF
CDR3nt: TGTGCCAGCAGCTTAAGGGGGGGCACTGAAGCTTTCTTT